One T cell receptor beta chain is described in this entry. Germline V gene sequence: CDR1 SGHVS, CDR2 FNYEAQ. The CDR3 has 12 residues. V shed 7 bases and J shed 4 bases, with 10 bases lying between them. This specimen belongs to a study of regulatory T cells in long-lasting Graves disease. Indicated time point: newly diagnosed GD, antithyroid drugs for less than 3 months. Extracted RNA from PBMCs served as the source of the TCR library. TCR beta libraries were built with iRepertoire HTBI primers and Arm-PCR of CDR3 regions. Each CDR3 protein is one row after TCRdb ran MiXCR on the multiplex PCR reads. Of 200,000 to 250,000 distinct CDR3 sequences listed, 20% are singletons.

The rearrangement links TRBV7-6 to TRBJ2-5; no definite D call. The sequence derives from a female donor with Graves disease. This specimen was peripheral blood mononuclear cells (PBMCs), taken at new diagnosis, from a patient treated with antithyroid drugs. The CDR3 loop is CASNDPGETQYF. CDR3 DNA: TGTGCCAGCAACGACCCCGGAGAGACCCAGTACTTC.